These 22 T cell receptor beta chains were sequenced from one sample in a study of cytomegalovirus exposure and HLA in healthy donors (dated by TCRdb to 2015 to 2018). Library preparation was by the immunoSEQ multiplex PCR assay. For the multiplex PCR, a mixture combining 60 forward primers for TCR Vbeta segments and 13 reverse primers for TCR Jbeta segments was used. The source is immuneACCESS, and TCRdb retained only in-frame sequences with V and J called. Part of the clones is not carried over; for the studies checked, unresolved V genes explain less than half of this, and the remainder is unexplained. The sample table contains around 90,000 clones; only one count was recorded for roughly 67% of them. The ten largest clonotypes hold roughly 2.5% of the sample. The sample consisted of PBMCs. Receptors were obtained from a human donor in good health.

This sequence joins TRBV7-3 and TRBJ1-2; 10 bases align to TRBD1. V lost 2 bases to trimming and J lost 5 bases; unmatched junction nucleotides: 2. CDR1 and CDR2 from the germline V gene are SGHTA and FQGTGA. The length of the CDR3 is 14 residues. The CDR3 sequence is CASSLGTGVYGYTF. The CDR3 bases are TGTGCCAGCAGCTTAGGGACAGGGGTGTATGGCTACACCTTC.

The chain has TRBV30 and TRBJ1-3; D is ambiguous. CDR3 length equals 13 residues. V shed 3 bases and J shed 7 bases, with 13 bases lying between them. Germline V lookup: CDR1 GTSNPN, CDR2 SVGIG (reference sequence). CDR3 loop: CAWSRKGRNTIYF. DNA for the CDR3: TGTGCCTGGAGCCGTAAAGGCAGGAACACCATATATTTT.

This chain joins TRBV15 and TRBJ2-3; 8 bases line up with TRBD1. V trimming: 3 bases; J trimming: 3 bases; junction bases outside the gene matches: 11. CDR3 length equals 17 residues. From germline, CDR1 is LNHNV and CDR2 YYDKDF (reference sequence). DNA of the CDR3: TGTGCCACCAGCAGTTTTCCCCGGGACAGGACAACAGATACGCAGTATTTT. This translates into CATSSFPRDRTTDTQYF.

V and J are TRBV7-2 and TRBJ1-1, with 8 bases lining up with TRBD1. After removal of 5 bases from V and 2 bases from J, the junction contained 16 bases not matched to a gene. Germline lookup yields CDR1 SGHTA and CDR2 FQGNSA. The CDR3 totals 18 residues. CDR3 amino acids: CASSLPTGVRYRNTEAFF. DNA for the CDR3: TGTGCCAGCAGCCTACCGACAGGGGTGAGGTATAGAAACACTGAAGCTTTCTTT.

The chain employs TRBV29-1 and TRBJ1-5, with TRBD1 identical over 7 bases. Looked up from germline, CDR1 is SQVTM and CDR2 is ANQGSEA. The CDR3 contains 14 residues. J gave up 6 bases and V 6 bases, and 11 bases lay outside the gene matches. The CDR3 DNA sequence: TGCAGCGTGTCCGGGACAGAAGTTGGTCAGCCCCAGCATTTT. Protein: CSVSGTEVGQPQHF. The full variable domain, in which reference TRBV29-1 and TRBJ1-5 provide the parts outside the CDR3, is SAVISQKPSRDICQRGTSLTIQCQVDSQVTMMFWYRQQPGQSLTLIATANQGSEATYESGFVIDKFPISRPNLTFSTLTVSNMSPEDSSIYLCSVSGTEVGQPQHFGDGTRLSIL.

In DNA, the CDR3 is TGCGCCAGCAGCCAAGCGGTTAGGGGGGGCTCACAGACCCAGTACTTC. Translating it yields CASSQAVRGGSQTQYF. This rearrangement joins TRBV4-3 to TRBJ2-5, with a tentative D call TRBD2 (7 bases). The CDR3 has 16 residues. CDR1 and CDR2 (germline): LGHNA, YSLEER. Trimming took off 1 base at V and 6 bases at J, with 18 bases between the two ends.

The chain links TRBV6-7 to TRBJ1-5; D unresolved. TRBV6-7 is an open reading frame, and its role is uncertain. V was clipped by 0 bases and J by 2 bases, with 14 bases between them. The CDR3 is 17 residues long. CDR3 amino acids: CASSYSTEPGGNQPQHF. In DNA, the CDR3 is TGTGCCAGCAGTTACTCGACGGAGCCCGGGGGCAATCAGCCCCAGCATTTT.

This clone was recorded once. This sequence joins TRBV7-2 and TRBJ1-2; D unclear. There are 11 residues in the CDR3. V was shortened by 10 bases and J by 3 bases, with 9 bases between the two germline ends. The germline CDR1 and CDR2 sequences are SGHTA and FQGNSA. CDR3 sequence reads: CATGIHYGYTF. The CDR3 DNA is TGTGCCACAGGAATACACTATGGCTACACCTTC.

This clone was picked up one time. The chain combines TRBV18 with TRBJ2-1; possibly TRBD2 for D (6 bases). The CDR3 is 15 amino acids. CDR1 and CDR2 from the germline V gene are KGHSH and LQKENI. Trimming took 2 bases from V and 0 from J, leaving 8 bases between them. Written as DNA, the CDR3 is TGTGCCAGCTCACCAGGGGGGAGCTCCTACAATGAGCAGTTCTTC. Protein sequence: CASSPGGSSYNEQFF.

Comment on this clone: Within the sample, other DNA sequences also encode this same CDR3. This chain uses TRBV9 with TRBJ2-3; 9 bases fit TRBD1. V shed 4 bases and J 3 bases; nucleotides not matched to a gene: 9. CDR1 is SGDLS, CDR2 YYNGEE, per germline. The CDR3 runs 16 residues. The CDR3 nucleotides read TGTGCCAGCAGCCCGGGGGACAGGGTAACAACAGATACGCAGTATTTT. Amino acid sequence: CASSPGDRVTTDTQYF.

This chain connects TRBV6-6 to TRBJ2-5, with D tentatively TRBD1 (6 bases). Germline V gene lookup returns CDR1 MNHNY and CDR2 SVGAGI (reference sequence). V lost 6 bases to trimming and J lost 4 bases, with 6 bases between them. The CDR3 covers 11 residues. CDR3 sequence: CASRQGETQYF. As DNA, the CDR3 is TGTGCCAGCAGACAGGGAGAGACCCAGTACTTC.

The CDR3 protein is CASIPGADYEQYF. The DNA of the CDR3 is TGTGCCAGCATTCCTGGGGCCGACTACGAGCAGTACTTC. The rearrangement joins TRBV6-1 to TRBJ2-7; D may be TRBD1 (5 bases). There are 13 residues in the CDR3. V lost 7 bases to trimming and J lost 3 bases, with 13 bases between them. Germline CDR1 reads MNHNS; CDR2 reads SASEGT.

The CDR3 nucleotides are TGTGCCAGCTCACCGGACGGGGGCACAGATACGCAGTATTTT. It codes for CASSPDGGTDTQYF. The chain combines TRBV18 with TRBJ2-3; maybe TRBD2 (5 bases). Per germline, CDR1 KGHSH and CDR2 LQKENI. The CDR3 runs to 14 residues. The V end lost 3 bases, the J end lost 1 base, and 8 bases lay between the germline ends.

The CDR3 nucleotides read TGTGCCAGCAGCTTCTCTACTACGACCTTAAACAATGAGCAGTTCTTC. It specifies CASSFSTTTLNNEQFF. V and J are TRBV5-4 and TRBJ2-1; no definite D call. This CDR3 is 16 amino acids long. In germline, CDR1 is SGHNT, CDR2 YYREEE (reference sequence). The V end was cut by 2 bases, the J end by 5 bases, with 17 bases between.

The chain uses TRBV5-1 and TRBJ2-3, with D perhaps TRBD1 (7 bases). V was cut by 4 bases and J by 1 base, with 13 bases left in between. The CDR3 extends over 15 amino acids. Germline V gives CDR1 SGHRS, CDR2 YFSETQ. This CDR3 reads CASSTQGEGTDTQYF. CDR3 nucleotides: TGCGCCAGCAGCACTCAGGGGGAGGGCACAGATACGCAGTATTTT.

The chain couples TRBV6-1 to TRBJ1-3; TRBD1 matches 7 bases. CDR1 and CDR2 (germline): MNHNS, SASEGT. Germline trimming cut 2 bases from V and 3 bases from J; bases unmatched to any gene: 1. This CDR3 spans 14 amino acids. This CDR3 is CASSEQGGGNTIYF. In nucleotides, the CDR3 is TGTGCCAGCAGTGAACAGGGGGGTGGAAACACCATATATTTT.

The rearrangement links TRBV29-1 to TRBJ2-7, with TRBD1 matching 8 bases. This CDR3 is built from 13 residues. The germline CDR1 and CDR2 sequences are SQVTM and ANQGSEA. The junction had 4 bases not matched to a gene; V was cut back by 6 bases and J by 0 bases. Written as DNA, the CDR3 is TGCAGCGTCGGGACAGGATCCTCCTACGAGCAGTACTTC. Protein sequence: CSVGTGSSYEQYF.

This clone was seen a few times. This sequence joins TRBV5-1 and TRBJ2-2, with D maybe TRBD1 (5 bases). The CDR3 covers 16 residues. Germline V gives CDR1 SGHRS, CDR2 YFSETQ. Trimming shortened V by 4 bases and J by 0 bases, and 13 bases separated the two germline ends. The CDR3 sequence is CASSPGSTANTGELFF. CDR3 sequence (DNA): TGCGCCAGCAGCCCAGGGTCCACAGCGAACACCGGGGAGCTGTTTTTT.

The chain recombines TRBV18 with TRBJ2-7; the match to TRBD1 covers 7 bases. Germline lookup yields CDR1 KGHSH and CDR2 LQKENI. The CDR3 runs to 17 residues. V shed 3 bases and J 6 bases; nucleotides not matched to a gene: 17. Here the CDR3 reads CASSPGLGQVVGGEQYF. The CDR3 bases are TGTGCCAGCTCACCGGGATTAGGACAGGTGGTTGGGGGCGAGCAGTACTTC.

The CDR3 reads CASSRTPGVSSGNTIYF. For the CDR3, the DNA is TGCGCCAGCAGCCGCACGCCGGGGGTTAGCTCTGGAAACACCATATATTTT. The chain has TRBV4-1 and TRBJ1-3; a weak D match, TRBD1 (5 bases). V dropped 4 bases and J dropped 0 bases, with 16 bases sitting between them. The CDR3 sequence is 17 residues long. Germline lookup yields CDR1 MGHRA and CDR2 YSYEKL.

The chain couples TRBV15 to TRBJ2-2, with D perhaps matching TRBD1 (6 bases). Looked up from germline, CDR1 is LNHNV and CDR2 is YYDKDF (reference sequence). Trimming shortened V by 0 bases and J by 6 bases, and 14 bases separated the two germline ends. The CDR3 spans 16 residues. The CDR3 DNA reads as TGTGCCACCAGCAGAGATCTGGGCAGGGGTTCCGGGGAGCTGTTTTTT. Translated, it gives CATSRDLGRGSGELFF.

This clone was counted once. J is TRBJ2-7 and V is TRBV4-2; 8 nucleotides line up with TRBD2. There are 15 residues in the CDR3. J was trimmed by 6 bases and V by 3 bases; bases with no gene match: 10. Germline CDR1 is LGHNA and CDR2 is YNFKEQ. Here the CDR3 reads CASSHAPGGPTEQYF. Written as DNA, the CDR3 is TGTGCCAGCAGCCACGCCCCGGGGGGGCCGACCGAGCAGTACTTC.